This is a list of T cell receptor beta chains from one sample in a study of human T cells and chemical hapten exposure. MiXCR, run by TCRdb on the RACE reads, gives a single entry per CDR3 protein. This table has 200,000 to 300,000 distinct CDR3 sequences, 8.6% appearing once. The specimen was whole blood, collected in connection with sensitization to the hapten diphenylcyclopropenone (DPC). These TCRs come from a woman between 35 and 50 years old with alopecia areata. Some clones in this sample may be carry-over from other donors' samples. The CDR3 runs from the conserved cysteine through the conserved F or W. Fields, in order: J gene, V gene, clone size, D gene, CDR3 protein, CDR3 DNA. A D gene is named only where the DNA matches it firmly. Clone size appears in some rows only: once, few, many, or a class for an expanded clone.

TRBJ1-2 | TRBV12-3/TRBV12-4 | - | - | CASSLQANYGYTF | TGTGCCAGCAGTCTACAGGCTAACTATGGCTACACCTTC
TRBJ1-5 | TRBV6-5 | few | - | CASSYSARQPQHF | TGTGCCAGCAGTTACTCGGCCAGGCAGCCCCAGCATTTT
TRBJ2-2 | TRBV5-1 | - | - | CASSVLPGQNTGELFF | TGCGCCAGCAGCGTTCTACCGGGACAGAACACCGGGGAGCTGTTTTTT
TRBJ2-7 | TRBV20-1 | - | - | CSASNVGRNPEQYF | TGCAGTGCTAGTAATGTGGGTAGAAATCCCGAGCAGTACTTC
TRBJ2-1 | TRBV4-1 | few | TRBD2 | CASSQDQTSGSLSYNEQFF | TGCGCCAGCAGCCAAGATCAGACTAGCGGGAGTTTGTCCTACAATGAGCAGTTCTTC
TRBJ1-4 | TRBV6-5 | - | - | CASSYTLTGSGEKLFF | TGTGCCAGCAGTTACACCCTGACCGGTTCCGGAGAAAAACTGTTTTTT
TRBJ2-7 | TRBV7-2 | - | - | CASSLIGTPGEQYF | TGTGCCAGCAGCTTAATAGGGACCCCCGGCGAGCAGTACTTC
TRBJ2-3 | TRBV27 | - | TRBD2 | CASSYWGGSSTDTQYF | TGTGCCAGCAGCTATTGGGGGGGGTCTAGCACAGATACGCAGTATTTT
TRBJ1-1 | TRBV9 | - | - | CASSTAHIPGHRNTEAFF | TGTGCCAGCAGCACCGCACATATACCGGGACACCGTAACACTGAAGCTTTCTTT
TRBJ1-1 | TRBV6-2/TRBV6-3 | few | TRBD1 | CASSYSATGTNTEAFF | TGTGCCAGCAGTTACTCGGCGACAGGGACAAACACTGAAGCTTTCTTT
TRBJ2-1 | TRBV7-2 | - | TRBD2 | CASSLVGGRVDNEQFF | TGTGCCAGCAGCTTAGTGGGCGGGAGGGTCGACAATGAGCAGTTCTTC
TRBJ2-1 | TRBV7-2 | - | - | CASSLDPIREISYNEQFF | TGTGCCAGCAGCTTAGATCCTATTCGGGAGATTTCCTACAATGAGCAGTTCTTC
TRBJ1-2 | TRBV28 | few | TRBD1 | CASSLTGARGYTF | TGTGCCAGCAGTTTGACAGGGGCGCGCGGCTACACCTTC
TRBJ1-2 | TRBV2 | few | - | CASIPDRDSGYTF | TGTGCCAGCATTCCCGACAGAGACTCTGGCTACACCTTC
TRBJ2-5 | TRBV25-1 | many | TRBD2 | CASSASGQETQYF | TGTGCCAGCAGTGCTAGCGGCCAAGAGACCCAGTACTTC
TRBJ1-4 | TRBV28 | - | TRBD1 | CASSSGGAANEKLFF | TGTGCCAGCAGCTCAGGGGGCGCGGCTAATGAAAAACTGTTTTTT
TRBJ2-1 | TRBV7-9 | many | - | CASSLDYNNEQFF | TGTGCCAGCAGCTTAGACTATAACAATGAGCAGTTCTTC
TRBJ1-6 | TRBV6-5 | few | TRBD1 | CASSRDRRNSPLHF | TGTGCCAGCAGTCGGGACAGGCGAAATTCACCCCTCCACTTT
TRBJ2-5 | TRBV27 | many | - | CASSFGGGQETQYF | TGTGCCAGCAGTTTTGGTGGGGGCCAAGAGACCCAGTACTTC
TRBJ1-4 | TRBV7-8 | - | - | CASSLEIVSNEKLFF | TGTGCCAGCAGCTTAGAGATTGTCTCAAATGAAAAACTGTTTTTT
TRBJ1-1 | TRBV10-3 | - | - | CAISVDLNTEAFF | TGTGCCATCAGCGTAGATTTGAACACTGAAGCTTTCTTT
TRBJ2-3 | TRBV20-1 | few | - | CSAASEQEADTQYF | TGCAGTGCTGCCAGCGAACAGGAGGCAGATACGCAGTATTTT
TRBJ2-1 | TRBV10-3 | few | TRBD2 | CAISESGRTYNEQFF | TGTGCCATCAGTGAGAGCGGGAGGACCTACAATGAGCAGTTCTTC
TRBJ2-1 | TRBV20-1 | - | - | CSARDPRLALAQSSYNEQFF | TGCAGTGCTAGAGATCCGAGGTTAGCGCTAGCGCAGAGCTCCTACAATGAGCAGTTCTTC
TRBJ2-7 | TRBV4-2 | many | - | CASSQAGARSSYEQYF | TGTGCCAGCAGCCAAGCCGGGGCTCGGAGCTCCTACGAGCAGTACTTC
TRBJ1-6 | TRBV6-5 | few | - | CASSSPGQLGSPLHF | TGTGCCAGCAGTTCCCCCGGACAGTTGGGCTCACCCCTCCACTTT
TRBJ2-5 | TRBV14 | few | TRBD2 | CASSQEGGLAGAPQETQYF | TGTGCCAGCAGCCAAGAAGGGGGGCTAGCGGGAGCCCCCCAAGAGACCCAGTACTTC
TRBJ2-5 | TRBV4-1 | - | - | CASSQVNGAAQYF | TGCGCCAGCAGCCAAGTAAATGGGGCGGCCCAGTACTTC
TRBJ1-5 | TRBV5-1 | few | - | CASSRAGDSNQPQHF | TGCGCCAGCAGTAGGGCAGGCGATAGCAATCAGCCCCAGCATTTT
TRBJ2-3 | TRBV7-9 | few | TRBD1 | CASSPLQGRGTDTQYF | TGTGCCAGCAGCCCATTACAGGGGAGAGGCACAGATACGCAGTATTTT
TRBJ2-2 | TRBV27 | many | - | CASSFSYTGELFF | TGTGCCAGCAGTTTTTCATACACCGGGGAGCTGTTTTTT
TRBJ2-1 | TRBV20-1 | many | TRBD2 | CSASRLADYNEQFF | TGCAGTGCTAGTCGGCTAGCGGACTACAATGAGCAGTTCTTC
TRBJ1-4 | TRBV2 | - | - | CASSRQPNEKLFF | TGTGCCAGCAGCCGACAGCCTAATGAAAAACTGTTTTTT
TRBJ2-4 | TRBV7-2 | - | - | CASSPAGSVKNIQYF | TGTGCCAGCAGCCCTGCGGGGTCGGTCAAAAACATTCAGTACTTC
TRBJ2-2 | TRBV29-1 | many | TRBD2 | CSVEMLREGHTGELFF | TGCAGCGTTGAAATGTTGCGGGAGGGCCACACCGGGGAGCTGTTTTTT
TRBJ1-5 | TRBV7-2 | many | - | CASSMGNGGNQPQHF | TGTGCCAGCAGTATGGGGAACGGAGGCAATCAGCCCCAGCATTTT
TRBJ2-7 | TRBV6-1 | few | TRBD2 | CASRLGLAVYEQYF | TGTGCCAGCAGGCTTGGACTAGCGGTCTACGAGCAGTACTTC
TRBJ2-7 | TRBV5-1 | - | - | CASSLAGLPSEQYF | TGCGCCAGCAGCTTGGCGGGACTTCCGAGCGAGCAGTACTTC
TRBJ2-7 | TRBV10-3 | - | - | CAISGYSSYEQYF | TGTGCCATCAGTGGTTACTCCTCCTACGAGCAGTACTTC
TRBJ2-3 | TRBV7-7 | few | TRBD1 | CASSSRGQGADTQYF | TGTGCTAGCAGCTCGAGAGGACAGGGGGCAGATACGCAGTATTTT
TRBJ2-7 | TRBV19 | few | TRBD2 | CASSSGLAGGHSSYEQYF | TGTGCCAGTAGTTCCGGCCTAGCGGGAGGCCATAGCTCCTACGAGCAGTACTTC
TRBJ1-1 | TRBV18 | - | - | CASSPPRGLTEAFF | TGTGCCAGCTCACCACCGAGAGGGCTCACTGAAGCTTTCTTT
TRBJ2-3 | TRBV12-3/TRBV12-4 | - | - | CASSLGGARADTQYF | TGTGCCAGCAGTTTAGGAGGAGCGAGGGCGGATACGCAGTATTTT
TRBJ2-1 | TRBV29-1 | few | - | CSVEGNVGESSYNEQFF | TGCAGCGTTGAGGGAAACGTCGGCGAGAGCTCCTACAATGAGCAGTTCTTC
TRBJ2-2 | TRBV18 | few | - | CASSPPWVNTGELFF | TGTGCCAGCTCACCACCTTGGGTCAACACCGGGGAGCTGTTTTTT
TRBJ1-5 | TRBV4-3 | - | - | CASSQEGQGGQPQHF | TGCGCCAGCAGCCAAGAAGGGCAGGGTGGTCAGCCCCAGCATTTT
TRBJ2-7 | TRBV5-5 | - | - | CASSLAGTPYEQYF | TGTGCCAGCAGCTTGGCCGGGACACCCTACGAGCAGTACTTC
TRBJ2-5 | TRBV7-2 | - | TRBD1 | CASGRGYQETQYF | TGTGCCAGCGGCAGGGGGTATCAAGAGACCCAGTACTTC